The 8 T cell receptor beta chains given below trace back to one sample, sequenced in a study of blood T cell repertoires in COVID-19. Sequencing used immunoSEQ multiplex PCR; TCRdb keeps in-frame clones, though not all of them. The sample has roughly 230,000 clones, over 70% seen once. The source material was peripheral blood. The receptors originated from a man in his forties with active or convalescent COVID-19.

The table lists this clone with a few counts. The V gene is TRBV24-1, the J gene TRBJ2-1; no reliable D call. Germline lookup yields CDR1 KGHDR and CDR2 SFDVKD. The CDR3 has 14 residues. The V end was cut by 6 bases, the J end by 7 bases, with 15 bases between. The CDR3 loop reads CATSPLGYSNEQFF. CDR3 in DNA: TGTGCCACCAGTCCCCTGGGCTACTCAAATGAGCAGTTCTTC.

CDR3 amino acids: CAISDPGVNTEAFF. The CDR3 DNA follows: TGTGCCATCAGTGACCCAGGGGTTAACACTGAAGCTTTCTTT. This chain uses TRBV10-3 with TRBJ1-1; TRBD1 is a possible D gene (6 bases). V lost 3 bases to trimming and J lost 2 bases, with 10 bases between them. Germline CDR1 is ENHRY and CDR2 is SYGVKD. This CDR3 is built from 14 residues.

This clone was counted only a few times. The chain carries TRBV30 and TRBJ1-1; D is unclear. CDR3 length: 13 residues. V dropped 4 bases and J dropped 5 bases, with 14 bases sitting between them. Per the germline V gene, CDR1 is GTSNPN and CDR2 is SVGIG (reference sequence). The CDR3 nucleotides are TGTGCCTGGACATCCGGTTTCTGGACTGAAGCTTTCTTT. Its translation: CAWTSGFWTEAFF.

This clone was seen only a few times. The chain uses TRBV5-1 and TRBJ1-1; D gene ambiguous. The ends were cut back, 4 bases at V and 1 base at J, with 8 bases in the middle. CDR1 is SGHRS and CDR2 is YFSETQ in the germline V gene. This CDR3 spans 13 amino acids. CDR3 loop: CASSKSENTEAFF. The CDR3 nucleotides are TGCGCCAGCAGCAAGAGCGAGAACACTGAAGCTTTCTTT.

This chain uses TRBV18 with TRBJ2-3; D is undetermined. The CDR3 spans 12 residues. Germline V CDR1 and CDR2: KGHSH, LQKENI. Deletions cut 3 bases from V and 5 bases from J, with 6 bases between. The CDR3 DNA follows: TGTGCCAGCTCACCTCGCGAAGATACGCAGTATTTT. Translating it yields CASSPREDTQYF.

CDR3 in DNA: TGTGCCAGCAGCATGGACAGGGACGATGAGCAGTTCTTC. This codes for CASSMDRDDEQFF. The chain couples TRBV7-3 to TRBJ2-1; 8 positions match TRBD1. CDR3 size: 13 residues. After removal of 5 bases from V and 8 bases from J, the junction contained 5 bases not matched to a gene. Germline V lookup: CDR1 SGHTA, CDR2 FQGTGA.

This clone has just one count. This chain connects TRBV7-3 to TRBJ2-1; D may be TRBD2 (5 bases). V lost 2 bases and J lost 1, with 9 bases in between. The CDR3 runs to 15 residues. CDR1 SGHTA and CDR2 FQGTGA come from the germline V gene. CDR3 sequence (DNA): TGTGCCAGCAGCTTACGAGGGTCTTCCTACAATGAGCAGTTCTTC. It yields the protein CASSLRGSSYNEQFF.

This clone has ten or more counts. The chain is built from TRBV7-6 and TRBJ1-5; TRBD1 is a possible D gene (6 bases). Germline V lookup: CDR1 SGHVS, CDR2 FNYEAQ. Trimming took 5 bases from V and 7 from J, leaving 18 bases between them. CDR3 length: 15 residues. This CDR3 is CASSVEQGLWQPQHF. The CDR3 DNA reads TGTGCCAGCAGCGTTGAACAGGGTCTGTGGCAGCCCCAGCATTTT.